The subject of this entry is one T cell receptor beta chain. Its antigen is not identified. Using its own MiXCR run on the reads, TCRdb lists one record per CDR3 protein. The sample records some 180,000 distinct CDR3 sequences, around 20% being singletons. The data derive from a study of T cell repertoires in cytomegalovirus infection. Study-level background: A matching HLA type, together with CMV infection, was signaled by public TCR beta signatures. Findings and caveats of the study: The ex vivo response was dominated by HLA-C-restricted CMV-specific TCR beta clonotypes. Cumulative public TCR beta family frequency identified CMV carriers with the relevant HLA.

This TCR came from a human donor in good health (CMV status not recorded). Some clones in this sample may be carry-over from other donors' samples. Sequenced input: PBMCs.

The CDR3 DNA reads TGCAGTGCTCCCCCCAGGCAAAGTTCAGAGACCGAGCAGTACTTC. Its translation is CSAPPRQSSETEQYF. This chain connects TRBV20-1 to TRBJ2-7; D gene uncertain. Trimming shortened V by 5 bases and J by 6 bases, and 23 bases separated the two germline ends. The CDR3 length is 15 residues. CDR1 and CDR2 (germline): DFQATT, SNEGSKA (reference sequence).